This note documents a single T cell receptor beta chain sequence. This entry comes from a study of blood T cell repertoires in COVID-19. This CDR3 is 16 amino acids long. The junction had 7 bases not matched to a gene; V was cut back by 1 base and J by 4 bases. Germline CDR1 SGDLS, CDR2 YYNGEE. The protocol was immunoSEQ multiplex PCR, while the TCRdb copy is restricted to in-frame clones and leaves out a portion. The sample includes more than 110,000 clones, around 80% seen only once; the top ten take over 5%. The gene calls are TRBV9 and TRBJ1-1; TRBD1 matches 10 bases. Sequencing was done on a sample of peripheral blood. This TCR came from a human donor in a cohort sampled during active COVID-19. CDR3 DNA: TGTGCCAGCAGCGTATGGGGGGACAGGGGTGGCACTGAAGCTTTCTTT. It yields the protein CASSVWGDRGGTEAFF.